The next 19 T cell receptor beta chains were all read from a single sample in a study of cytomegalovirus exposure and HLA in healthy donors (dated by TCRdb to the late 2010s). Libraries were prepared through the immunoSEQ multiplex PCR assay. TCRdb stores this immuneACCESS table with in-frame sequences only. Part of the clones is absent; in the studies checked, under half of the shortfall reflects unresolved V genes, and no reason is known for the rest. A total of about 110,000 clones appear in this sample, roughly 88% of them only once. Roughly 1.4% of the sample belongs to the ten largest clones. The specimen sequenced was PBMCs. All receptors come from a woman aged 30 to 39 in good health and CMV-seropositive.

V usage is TRBV9 and J usage is TRBJ2-7, with 7 bases matching TRBD1. Germline lookup yields CDR1 SGDLS and CDR2 YYNGEE. V lost 3 bases and J lost 1; bases outside the gene matches: 7. This CDR3 has 15 amino acids. This CDR3 reads CASSASGGSSYEQYF. Here the CDR3 DNA reads TGTGCCAGCAGCGCGTCAGGGGGATCGTCCTACGAGCAGTACTTC.

CDR3 loop: CASSQETNAGNEKLFF. The CDR3 coding sequence is TGCGCCAGCAGCCAAGAGACTAACGCTGGGAATGAAAAACTGTTTTTT. The rearrangement uses TRBV4-3 and TRBJ1-4, with D hard to call. CDR3 length: 16 amino acids. From germline, CDR1 is LGHNA and CDR2 YSLEER. V was trimmed by 0 bases and J by 5 bases, leaving 13 bases between them.

This clone has just one count. CDR3 in amino acids: CASSEEGGDYNEQFF. CDR3 nucleotides: TGTGCCAGCAGTGAGGAAGGGGGAGACTACAATGAGCAGTTCTTC. J is TRBJ2-1 and V is TRBV2; a weak D match, TRBD1 (6 bases). Per the germline V gene, CDR1 is SNHLY and CDR2 is FYNNEI. The CDR3 sequence is 15 residues long. V was pared by 3 bases and J by 3 bases, with 12 bases between.

With regard to this clone: Germline is not matched at one junction end, which may reflect a read error. The chain combines TRBV6-1 with TRBJ2-1; TRBD1 agrees at 11 bases. The germline CDR1 and CDR2 sequences are MNHNS and SASEGT. CDR3 length: 15 residues. CDR3: CASSEAGTGGCEQFF. Written as DNA, the CDR3 is TGTGCCAGCAGCGAAGCCGGGACAGGGGGTTGTGAGCAGTTCTTC.

The table lists this clone with a count of one. This chain uses TRBV30 with TRBJ1-2; weak D call: TRBD1 (5 bases). There are 14 residues in the CDR3. Germline-derived CDR1 and CDR2 are GTSNPN and SVGIG (reference sequence). The V gene lost 2 bases and the J gene lost 4 bases, with 14 bases spanning the gap. The CDR3 nucleotides are TGTGCCTGGAGTCCCGGGGGACTTGCCTATGGCTACACCTTC. Amino acids: CAWSPGGLAYGYTF. The full variable domain, in which reference TRBV30 and TRBJ1-2 provide the parts outside the CDR3, is SQTIHQWPATLVQPVGSPLSLECTVEGTSNPNLYWYRQAAGRGLQLLFYSVGIGQISSEVPQNLSASRPQDRQFILSSKKLLLSDSGFYLCAWSPGGLAYGYTFGSGTRLTVV.

J is TRBJ1-5 and V is TRBV2; TRBD1 is a possible D gene (6 bases). Germline V gives CDR1 SNHLY, CDR2 FYNNEI. V gave up 9 bases and J gave up 2 bases, with 8 bases separating them. The CDR3 is made up of 12 amino acids. CDR3 amino acids: CASGGGNQPQHF. As DNA, the CDR3 is TGTGCCAGTGGGGGCGGCAATCAGCCCCAGCATTTT.

V is TRBV18 and J is TRBJ2-2, with D perhaps TRBD2 (6 bases). The V end lost 1 base, the J end lost 0 bases, and 12 bases lay between the germline ends. Germline V gives CDR1 KGHSH, CDR2 LQKENI. The CDR3 extends over 17 amino acids. Here the CDR3 reads CASSPLGGASNTGELFF. The CDR3 DNA sequence: TGTGCCAGCTCACCACTTGGCGGGGCGTCGAACACCGGGGAGCTGTTTTTT.

This CDR3 reads CASSSLGSGNTIYF. The CDR3 DNA reads as TGTGCCAGCAGTTCCCTAGGTTCTGGAAACACCATATATTTT. The genes are TRBV27 and TRBJ1-3, with D unresolved. Germline V lookup: CDR1 MNHEY, CDR2 SMNVEV (reference sequence). The CDR3 runs to 14 residues. V lost 4 bases and J lost 1, with 8 bases in between.

This chain uses TRBV18 with TRBJ1-1, with no clear D. Germline CDR1 KGHSH, CDR2 LQKENI. Trimming stripped 2 bases from V and 3 bases from J, with 7 bases between. The CDR3 runs 13 residues. This chain's CDR3 is CASSPNQDTEAFF. CDR3 nucleotide sequence: TGTGCCAGCTCACCAAACCAGGACACTGAAGCTTTCTTT. The variable domain in full, completed from reference TRBV18 and TRBJ1-1, reads NAGVMQNPRHLVRRRGQEARLRCSPMKGHSHVYWYRQLPEEGLKFMVYLQKENIIDESGMPKERFSAEFPKEGPSILRIQQVVRGDSAAYFCASSPNQDTEAFFGQGTRLTVV.

The J gene is TRBJ2-7, the V gene TRBV5-6, with 11 bases lining up with TRBD2. Unmatched junction bases numbered 3, after V lost 4 bases and J lost 3 bases. The V gene's germline CDR1 is SGHDT and CDR2 YYEEEE. CDR3 length equals 14 residues. CDR3 DNA sequence: TGTGCCAGCAGCCAGACTAGCGGGATCTACGAGCAGTACTTC. Translating it yields CASSQTSGIYEQYF.

The V gene is TRBV28, the J gene TRBJ2-3; 11 nucleotides align to TRBD2. The germline V gene encodes CDR1 MDHEN and CDR2 SYDVKM. The V gene end was trimmed by 11 bases and the J gene end by 2 bases; junction bases not matched to a gene: 6. The CDR3 has 14 residues. CDR3 nucleotide sequence: TGTGCCGGCGGGACTAGCGGAAACACAGATACGCAGTATTTT. This translates into CAGGTSGNTDTQYF.

The CDR3 sequence: CASSPGGGGNTIYF. The CDR3, as DNA: TGTGCCAGCTCCCCTGGGGGGGGAGGAAACACCATATATTTT. J is TRBJ1-3 and V is TRBV9, with D possibly matching TRBD1 (5 bases). V lost 7 bases and J lost 4, with 15 bases in between. The CDR3 consists of 14 residues. CDR1 is SGDLS, CDR2 YYNGEE, per germline.

This rearrangement joins TRBV5-4 to TRBJ1-1; TRBD1 agrees at 7 bases. CDR1 is SGHNT, CDR2 YYREEE, per germline (reference sequence). The CDR3 covers 15 residues. V gave up 4 bases and J gave up 2 bases; unmatched junction bases: 8. As DNA, the CDR3 is TGTGCCAGCAGCCTGGGGACAGTGGGCAACACTGAAGCTTTCTTT. This encodes CASSLGTVGNTEAFF.

This clone was found once. The chain is built from TRBV19 and TRBJ2-7, with 8 bases that match TRBD1. The CDR3 consists of 16 residues. CDR1 is LNHDA and CDR2 is SQIVND in the germline V gene (reference sequence). The V and J ends lost 3 bases and 0 bases, in that order; junction bases with no gene match: 7. The CDR3 region has the DNA TGTGCCAGTAGTATGTTGGCGACAGGGGCCTCCTACGAGCAGTACTTC. Protein sequence: CASSMLATGASYEQYF.

The genes are TRBV10-3 and TRBJ2-3, with TRBD2 matching 10 bases. The CDR3 runs to 19 residues. From germline, CDR1 is ENHRY and CDR2 SYGVKD. The junction had 16 bases not matched to a gene; V was cut back by 2 bases and J by 5 bases. The chain's CDR3 is CAISERLAGARSEGDTQYF. DNA of the CDR3: TGTGCCATCAGTGAGAGACTAGCGGGTGCTCGATCTGAGGGAGATACGCAGTATTTT.

As to this clone: Other DNA sequences in the sample encode the same CDR3. This chain links TRBV30 with TRBJ2-7; perhaps TRBD2 as D (6 bases). V was cut by 1 base and J by 7 bases, with 8 bases left in between. Per the germline V gene, CDR1 is GTSNPN and CDR2 is SVGIG (reference sequence). This CDR3 contains 11 residues. The CDR3 is CAWSAGGEQYF. CDR3 DNA: TGTGCCTGGAGTGCTGGGGGGGAGCAGTACTTC.

CDR3 sequence: CASNRDSPYEQYF. The CDR3 bases are TGCGCCAGCAACCGGGACAGTCCTTACGAGCAGTACTTC. The chain uses TRBV5-1 and TRBJ2-7; 7 nucleotides agree with TRBD1. The CDR3 has 13 amino acids. Germline-derived CDR1 and CDR2 are SGHRS and YFSETQ. Trimming removed 6 bases from V and 4 bases from J; junction bases left unmatched: 7.

This clone was detected only once. The chain links TRBV28 to TRBJ1-1; the match to TRBD1 covers 7 bases. J was trimmed by 4 bases and V by 6 bases; bases with no gene match: 8. This CDR3 region has 14 residues. Germline CDR1 is MDHEN and CDR2 is SYDVKM. In DNA form, the CDR3 reads TGTGCCAGCAGCCCTCCCCGGACAGGCACTGAAGCTTTCTTT. This codes for CASSPPRTGTEAFF.

CDR3 DNA: TGTGCCAGCAGCCTAGGGACAGGGGGCGAGGAAGAGCAGTTCTTC. This sequence encodes CASSLGTGGEEEQFF. The chain is built from TRBV7-3 and TRBJ2-1, with 12 bases that match TRBD1. Per germline, CDR1 SGHTA and CDR2 FQGTGA. With V trimmed by 5 bases and J by 10 bases, 9 bases remained unmatched. This CDR3 region has 15 residues.